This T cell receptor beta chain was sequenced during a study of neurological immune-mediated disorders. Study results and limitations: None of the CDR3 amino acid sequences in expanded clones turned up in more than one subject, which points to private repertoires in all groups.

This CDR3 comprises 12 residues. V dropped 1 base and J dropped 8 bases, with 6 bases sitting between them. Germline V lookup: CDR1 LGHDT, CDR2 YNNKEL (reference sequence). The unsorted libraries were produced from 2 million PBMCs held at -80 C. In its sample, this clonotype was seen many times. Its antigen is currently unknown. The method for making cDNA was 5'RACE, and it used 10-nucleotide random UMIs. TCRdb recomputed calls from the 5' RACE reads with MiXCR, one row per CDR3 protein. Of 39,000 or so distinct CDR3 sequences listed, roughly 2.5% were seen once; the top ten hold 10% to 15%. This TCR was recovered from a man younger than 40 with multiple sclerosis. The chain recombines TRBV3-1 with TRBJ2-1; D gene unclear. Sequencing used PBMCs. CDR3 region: CASSQVMDEQFF. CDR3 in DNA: TGTGCCAGCAGCCAAGTCATGGATGAGCAGTTCTTC.